This T cell receptor beta chain derives from a study of blood T cell repertoires in COVID-19. Study in general: Samples of COVID-19 (acute and convalescent) were obtained from the United States, Italy and Spain. Nucleic acid was either cDNA or gDNA, and it came from T cells, B-cell-depleted T cells, or PBMCs.

Original handling: Reference gene primer amplification gave nucleated cell count estimates. Profiling relied on immunoSEQ multiplex PCR, and the TCRdb table lists in-frame clones only, not all of them. The DNA gave D and trimming, while V, J and clone size come from that table. The sample has fewer than 200,000 clones; over 80% are singletons. V lost 3 bases and J 4 bases, leaving 13 bases between the germline ends. Germline V gives CDR1 DFQATT, CDR2 SNEGSKA (reference sequence). The CDR3 consists of 13 residues. The source is a woman aged 45 to 65 with acute or convalescent COVID-19. The sequencing input was peripheral blood. The chain is built from TRBV20-1 and TRBJ2-7, with D possibly matching TRBD2 (7 bases). The CDR3 loop reads CSASLGGPYEQYF. DNA for the CDR3: TGCAGTGCTAGTTTGGGGGGGCCATACGAGCAGTACTTC.